One sample yielded the 8 T cell receptor beta chains listed below, sequenced in a study of shared clonotypes between healthy human individuals. TCRdb's copy holds only in-frame clones and misses some; the assay was immunoSEQ multiplex PCR. The sample includes fewer than 600,000 clones, about 74% seen only once; the top ten take 12%. Specimen: PBMCs. The source of these receptors is a woman between 35 and 50 years old in good health. Some clones in this sample may be carry-over from other donors' samples.

This clone showed up just a few times. Other DNA sequences within the sample encode an identical CDR3. The rearrangement uses TRBV15 and TRBJ2-2; D remains unclear. With 0 bases removed from V and 4 bases from J, the gap between germline ends came to 3 bases. This CDR3 region has 13 residues. From germline, CDR1 is LNHNV and CDR2 YYDKDF (reference sequence). CDR3 residues: CATSRDRTGELFF. CDR3 DNA: TGTGCCACCAGCAGAGATCGCACCGGGGAGCTGTTTTTT. The full variable domain, its missing parts supplied by reference TRBV15 and TRBJ2-2, is DAMVIQNPRYQVTQFGKPVTLSCSQTLNHNVMYWYQQKSSQAPKLLFHYYDKDFNNEADTPDNFQSRRPNTSFCFLDIRSPGLGDTAMYLCATSRDRTGELFFGEGSRLTVL.

Concerning this clone: Other nucleotide sequences in the sample specify the same CDR3. The chain has TRBV29-1 and TRBJ2-3; 10 nucleotides line up with TRBD2. V was pared by 3 bases and J by 3 bases, with 0 bases of the junction left unmatched. The CDR3 runs 13 residues. CDR1 SQVTM and CDR2 ANQGSEA come from the germline V gene. CDR3 in amino acids: CSVETSGTDTQYF. DNA of the CDR3: TGCAGCGTTGAGACTAGCGGGACAGATACGCAGTATTTT.

This clone appeared a few times. The rearrangement links TRBV5-1 to TRBJ2-2; no reliable D call. This CDR3 is built from 14 residues. Germline values: CDR1 SGHRS, CDR2 YFSETQ. V dropped 2 bases and J dropped 5 bases, with 10 bases sitting between them. The CDR3 coding sequence is TGCGCCAGCAGCTTTTCTTGGGTTACCGGGGAGCTGTTTTTT. It translates to CASSFSWVTGELFF.

The CDR3 region has the DNA TGTGCCAGCAGCTTAGTTACAGGGTCAGTTCGGCCCCAGCATTTT. It specifies CASSLVTGSVRPQHF. The chain links TRBV7-6 to TRBJ1-5, with D tentatively TRBD1 (6 bases). The length of the CDR3 is 15 residues. Germline V CDR1 and CDR2: SGHVS, FNYEAQ. V was shortened by 1 base and J by 9 bases, with 16 bases between the two germline ends.

The chain joins TRBV28 to TRBJ2-7, with TRBD2 matching over 8 bases. Germline lookup yields CDR1 MDHEN and CDR2 SYDVKM. Unmatched junction bases numbered 14, after V lost 7 bases and J lost 6 bases. The CDR3 is 15 residues long. CDR3 amino acids: CASTPRERELSEQYF. CDR3 nucleotides: TGTGCCAGCACCCCCCGGGAGCGGGAGTTAAGCGAGCAGTACTTC.

The J gene is TRBJ2-7, the V gene TRBV5-4, with D tentatively TRBD1 (5 bases). The CDR3 runs 15 residues. Trimming pared 4 bases from V and 0 bases from J, leaving 14 bases between. The germline CDR1 and CDR2 sequences are SGHNT and YYREEE (reference sequence). CDR3 DNA: TGTGCCAGCAGCATTTCAGACAGAAGCTCCTACGAGCAGTACTTC. Its translation: CASSISDRSSYEQYF.

DNA of the CDR3: TGTGCCAGCAGCTCAACAGCATACAATGAGCAGTTCTTC. Translated: CASSSTAYNEQFF. The rearrangement links TRBV7-9 to TRBJ2-1; D is unclear. V was trimmed by 4 bases and J by 4 bases, leaving 8 bases between them. The CDR3 length is 13 residues. The germline V gene has CDR1 SEHNR and CDR2 FQNEAQ (reference sequence).

The chain recombines TRBV6-5 with TRBJ1-3, with D maybe TRBD1 (6 bases). CDR3 length equals 14 residues. V shed 5 bases and J shed 4 bases, with 12 bases lying between them. Germline V gene data show CDR1 as MNHEY and CDR2 as SVGAGI. This CDR3 is CASSPPGAGNTIYF. CDR3 sequence (DNA): TGTGCCAGCAGTCCCCCAGGGGCCGGAAACACCATATATTTT.